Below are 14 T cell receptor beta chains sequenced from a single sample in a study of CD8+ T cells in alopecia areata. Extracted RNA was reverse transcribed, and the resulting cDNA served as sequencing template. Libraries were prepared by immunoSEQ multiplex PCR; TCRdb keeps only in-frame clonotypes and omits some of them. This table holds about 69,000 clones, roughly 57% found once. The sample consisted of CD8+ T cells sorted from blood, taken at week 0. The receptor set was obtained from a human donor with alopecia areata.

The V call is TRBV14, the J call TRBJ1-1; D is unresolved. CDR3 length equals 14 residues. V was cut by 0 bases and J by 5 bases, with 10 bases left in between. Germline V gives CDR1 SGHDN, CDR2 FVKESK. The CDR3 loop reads CASSQEGVGTEAFF. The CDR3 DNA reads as TGTGCCAGCAGCCAAGAGGGAGTTGGGACTGAAGCTTTCTTT.

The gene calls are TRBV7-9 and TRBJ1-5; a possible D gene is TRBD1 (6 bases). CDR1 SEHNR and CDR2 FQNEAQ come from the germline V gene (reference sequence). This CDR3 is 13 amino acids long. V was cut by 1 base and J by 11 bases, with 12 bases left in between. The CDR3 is CASSLGAGAAQHF. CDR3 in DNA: TGTGCCAGCAGCTTAGGGGCAGGGGCGGCCCAGCATTTT. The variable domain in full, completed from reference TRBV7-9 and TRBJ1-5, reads DTGVSQNPRHKITKRGQNVTFRCDPISEHNRLYWYRQTLGQGPEFLTYFQNEAQLEKSRLLSDRFSAERPKGSFSTLEIQRTEQGDSAMYLCASSLGAGAAQHFGDGTRLSIL.

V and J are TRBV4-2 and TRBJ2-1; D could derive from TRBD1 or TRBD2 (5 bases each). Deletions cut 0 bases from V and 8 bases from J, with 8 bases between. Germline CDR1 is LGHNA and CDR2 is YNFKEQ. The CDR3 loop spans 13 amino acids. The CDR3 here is CASSQDLGDEQFF. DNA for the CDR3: TGTGCCAGCAGCCAAGATTTGGGGGATGAGCAGTTCTTC.

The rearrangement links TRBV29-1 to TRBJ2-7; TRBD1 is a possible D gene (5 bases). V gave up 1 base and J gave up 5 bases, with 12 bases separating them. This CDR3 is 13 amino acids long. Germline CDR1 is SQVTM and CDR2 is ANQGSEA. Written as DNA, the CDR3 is TGCAGCGTTGAAGTAGTGCAGGGTAACGAGCAGTACTTC. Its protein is CSVEVVQGNEQYF.

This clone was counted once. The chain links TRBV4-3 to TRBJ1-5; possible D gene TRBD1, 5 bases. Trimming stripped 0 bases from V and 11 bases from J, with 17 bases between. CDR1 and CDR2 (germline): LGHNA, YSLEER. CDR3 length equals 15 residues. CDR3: CASSQDRWGRWAQHF. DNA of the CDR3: TGCGCCAGCAGCCAAGATCGGTGGGGGAGATGGGCCCAGCATTTT.

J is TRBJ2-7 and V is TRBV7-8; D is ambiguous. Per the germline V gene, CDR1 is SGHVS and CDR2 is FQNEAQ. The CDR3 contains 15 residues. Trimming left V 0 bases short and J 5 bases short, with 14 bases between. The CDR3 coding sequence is TGTGCCAGCAGCTTAGCAGTGAGCTCGGGTAACGAGCAGTACTTC. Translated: CASSLAVSSGNEQYF.

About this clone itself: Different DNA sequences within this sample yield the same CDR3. CDR3 DNA sequence: TGTGCCAGCAGTGGGGACAGCCAAGAGACCCAGTACTTC. This gives the protein CASSGDSQETQYF. This chain uses TRBV25-1 with TRBJ2-5; 7 nucleotides line up with TRBD1. The CDR3 sequence is 13 residues long. Germline V gene data show CDR1 as MGHDK and CDR2 as SYGVNS. Trimming at V came to 4 bases and at J to 1 base, leaving 0 bases not matched to a gene.

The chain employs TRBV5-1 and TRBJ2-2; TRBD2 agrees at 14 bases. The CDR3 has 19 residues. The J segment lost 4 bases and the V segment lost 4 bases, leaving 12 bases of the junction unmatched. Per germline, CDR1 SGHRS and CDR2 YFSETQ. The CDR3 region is CASSPRLAGGPSATGELFF. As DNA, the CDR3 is TGCGCCAGCAGCCCACGACTAGCGGGAGGGCCTTCGGCCACCGGGGAGCTGTTTTTT. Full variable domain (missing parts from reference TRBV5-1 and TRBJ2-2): KAGVTQTPRYLIKTRGQQVTLSCSPISGHRSVSWYQQTPGQGLQFLFEYFSETQRNKGNFPGRFSGRQFSNSRSEMNVSTLELGDSALYLCASSPRLAGGPSATGELFFGEGSRLTVL.

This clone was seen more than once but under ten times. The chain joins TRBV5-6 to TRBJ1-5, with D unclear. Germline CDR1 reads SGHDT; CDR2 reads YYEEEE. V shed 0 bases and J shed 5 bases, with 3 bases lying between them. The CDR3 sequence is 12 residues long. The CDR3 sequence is CASSLGDQPQHF. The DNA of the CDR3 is TGTGCCAGCAGCTTGGGCGATCAGCCCCAGCATTTT.

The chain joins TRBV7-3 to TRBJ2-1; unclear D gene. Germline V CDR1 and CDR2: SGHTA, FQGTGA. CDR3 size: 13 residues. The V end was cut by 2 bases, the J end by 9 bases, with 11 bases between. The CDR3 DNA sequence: TGTGCCAGCAGCTTAGGCCTGGCGACTGAGCAGTTCTTC. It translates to CASSLGLATEQFF. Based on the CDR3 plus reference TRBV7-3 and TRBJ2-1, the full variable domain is GAGVSQTPSNKVTEKGKYVELRCDPISGHTALYWYRQSLGQGPEFLIYFQGTGAADDSGLPNDRFFAVRPEGSVSTLKIQRTERGDSAVYLCASSLGLATEQFFGPGTRLTVL.

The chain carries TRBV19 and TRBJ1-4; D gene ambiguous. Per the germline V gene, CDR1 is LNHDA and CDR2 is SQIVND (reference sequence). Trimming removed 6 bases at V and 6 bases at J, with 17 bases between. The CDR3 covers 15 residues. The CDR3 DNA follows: TGTGCCAGTAGACCCTTCCCGAAACTGGATGAAAAACTGTTTTTT. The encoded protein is CASRPFPKLDEKLFF.

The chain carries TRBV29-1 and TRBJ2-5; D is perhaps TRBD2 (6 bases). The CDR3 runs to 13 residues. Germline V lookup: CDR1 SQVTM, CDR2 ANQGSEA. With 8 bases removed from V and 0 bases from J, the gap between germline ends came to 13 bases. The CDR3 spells CSFVAVYQETQYF. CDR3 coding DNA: TGCAGCTTCGTAGCGGTTTACCAAGAGACCCAGTACTTC.

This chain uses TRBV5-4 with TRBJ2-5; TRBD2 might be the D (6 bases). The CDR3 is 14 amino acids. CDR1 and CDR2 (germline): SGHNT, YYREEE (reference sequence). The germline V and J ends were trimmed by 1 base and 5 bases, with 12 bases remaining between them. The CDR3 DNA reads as TGTGCCAGCAGCTTGCATCCCGCGGGGGAGACCCAGTACTTC. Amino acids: CASSLHPAGETQYF.

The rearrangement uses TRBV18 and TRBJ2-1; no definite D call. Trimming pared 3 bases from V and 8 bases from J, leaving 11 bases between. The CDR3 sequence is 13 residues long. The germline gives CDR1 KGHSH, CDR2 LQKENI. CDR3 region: CASSPILGDEQFF. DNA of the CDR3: TGTGCCAGCTCACCGATTCTAGGAGATGAGCAGTTCTTC.